This T cell receptor beta chain was observed in a study of PD-L1 blockade in urothelial cancer. Study-wide context: About 90% of the roughly 30 patients were men whose urothelial cancer was bladder-origin. Treatment start was followed by blood analysis at 3 weeks (second dose) and again at 6 weeks.

The authors spiked synthetic TCR analog templates into each PCR. Sequenced by immunoSEQ multiplex PCR; TCRdb stores in-frame clones only, minus some. The sample includes about 87,000 clones, more than 80% of them seen just once. The time point here: pretreatment peripheral blood. The CDR3 length is 13 residues. Germline lookup yields CDR1 MNHNS and CDR2 SASEGT. The V end was cut by 2 bases, the J end by 4 bases, with 6 bases between. The sample consisted of PBMCs, taken around atezolizumab (anti-PD-L1) treatment. The TCR was taken from a woman older than 75 with urothelial cancer. The J gene is TRBJ2-4, the V gene TRBV6-1; no clear D. CDR3 in DNA: TGTGCCAGCAGTGAAACTGATAAAAACATTCAGTACTTC. It translates to CASSETDKNIQYF.